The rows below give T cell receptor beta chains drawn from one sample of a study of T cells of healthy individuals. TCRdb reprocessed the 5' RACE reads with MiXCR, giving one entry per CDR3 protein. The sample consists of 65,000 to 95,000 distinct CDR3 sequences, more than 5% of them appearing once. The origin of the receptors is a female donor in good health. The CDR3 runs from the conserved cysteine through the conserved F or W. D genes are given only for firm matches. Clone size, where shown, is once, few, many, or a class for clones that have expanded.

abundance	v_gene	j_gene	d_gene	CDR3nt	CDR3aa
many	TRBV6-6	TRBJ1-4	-	TGTGCCAGCAGTTACCGGGGCCAAGGAGGTGAAAAACTGTTTTTT	CASSYRGQGGEKLFF
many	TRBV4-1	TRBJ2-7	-	TGCGCCAGCAGCCAAGGCCCAGGGGAGGGGCCCATCTCCTACGAGCAGTACTTC	CASSQGPGEGPISYEQYF
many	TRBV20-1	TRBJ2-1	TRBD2	TGCACCCGGGGGGGGCCGGGAAACAATGAGCAGTTCTTC	CTRGGPGNNEQFF
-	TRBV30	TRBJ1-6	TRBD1	TGTGCCTGGAGTAGGCAGGGGGATTCACCCCTCCACTTT	CAWSRQGDSPLHF
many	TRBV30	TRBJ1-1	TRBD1	TGTGCCTGGACCCTAAGAAGGGGGCACGGCGACACTGAAGCTTTCTTT	CAWTLRRGHGDTEAFF
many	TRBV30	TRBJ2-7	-	TGTGCCTGGAGTGTACCCGCGGCAAGTATCTCGAACTACGAGCAGTACTTC	CAWSVPAASISNYEQYF
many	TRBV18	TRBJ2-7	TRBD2	TGTGCCAGCTCACCACTTCTAGCGGGAGTCGACGAGCAGTACTTC	CASSPLLAGVDEQYF
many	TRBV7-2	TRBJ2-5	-	TGTGCCAGCAGCTTAGCGGGAGGGACCCAGTACTTC	CASSLAGGTQYF
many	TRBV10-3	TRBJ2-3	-	TGTGCCATCATGGCGACAGATACGCAGTATTTT	CAIMATDTQYF
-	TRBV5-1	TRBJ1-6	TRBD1	TGCGCCAGCAGCCCCCAGGGGGGGGATAATTCACCCCTCCACTTT	CASSPQGGDNSPLHF
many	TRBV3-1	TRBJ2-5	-	TGTGCCAGCAGCCCCGAAGTAATAAGGGCAGAGACCCAGTACTTC	CASSPEVIRAETQYF
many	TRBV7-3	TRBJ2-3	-	TGTGCCAGCAGCCCCTATAGCACAGATACGCAGTATTTT	CASSPYSTDTQYF
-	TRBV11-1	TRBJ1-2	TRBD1	TGTGCCAGCAGCTTAAACAGGGGAAACTCGCCCGGCTATGGCTACACCTTC	CASSLNRGNSPGYGYTF
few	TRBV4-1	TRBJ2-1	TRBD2	TGCGCCAGCAGCTCCGCGGGACTAGCGGGAGAACGGTCCTACAATGAGCAGTTCTTC	CASSSAGLAGERSYNEQFF
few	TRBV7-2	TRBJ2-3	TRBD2	TGTGCCAGCAGCTGGAGCGGGGGCACAGATACGCAGTATTTT	CASSWSGGTDTQYF
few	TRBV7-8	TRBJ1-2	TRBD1	TGTGCCAGCAGCCCGACAGGGGGCCGGTATGGCTACACCTTC	CASSPTGGRYGYTF
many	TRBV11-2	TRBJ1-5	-	TGTGCCAGCAGCTTAGGACATGCGGGCCAGCCCCAGCATTTT	CASSLGHAGQPQHF
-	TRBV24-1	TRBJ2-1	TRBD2	TGTGCCACCAGTGATGCTAGCGGGAGAGGCACCGAGCAGTTCTTC	CATSDASGRGTEQFF
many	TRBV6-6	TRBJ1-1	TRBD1	TGTGCCAGCAGTGAGACAGGGATGAACACTGAAGCTTTCTTT	CASSETGMNTEAFF
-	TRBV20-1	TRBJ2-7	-	TGCAGTGTAAGGAGGTCCAGCGGGTACTCCTACGAGCAGTACTTC	CSVRRSSGYSYEQYF
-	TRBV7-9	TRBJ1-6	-	TGTGCCAGCAGCTTAGCTAGGGAACGGTCACCCCTCCACTTT	CASSLARERSPLHF
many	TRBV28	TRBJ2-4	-	TGTGCCAGCAGCCCCCGAGGGTTGAACATTCAGTACTTC	CASSPRGLNIQYF
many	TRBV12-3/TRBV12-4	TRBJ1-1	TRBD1	TGTGCCAGCAGTTTATTCGGACTACAGGGGACTGAAGCTTTCTTT	CASSLFGLQGTEAFF
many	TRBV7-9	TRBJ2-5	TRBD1	TGTGCCAGCAGTCCCGGGACAGGGGAACAAACCCAGTACTTC	CASSPGTGEQTQYF
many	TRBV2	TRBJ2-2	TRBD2	TGTGCCAGCGGTGGACTAGCGGGAGGAACCGGGGAGCTGTTTTTT	CASGGLAGGTGELFF
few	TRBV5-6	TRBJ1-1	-	TGTGCCAGCAGCTTGCTTATACCGAACACTGAAGCTTTCTTT	CASSLLIPNTEAFF
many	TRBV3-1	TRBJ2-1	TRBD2	TGTGCCAGCAGCCAACAGGGACTAAACAATGAGCAGTTCTTC	CASSQQGLNNEQFF
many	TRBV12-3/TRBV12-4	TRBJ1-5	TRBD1	TGTGCCAGCACCTTCGGACAGGGAAACAATCAGCCCCAGCATTTT	CASTFGQGNNQPQHF
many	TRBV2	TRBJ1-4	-	TGTGCCAGCAGTCCTCAAGCGGCAACTAATGAAAAACTGTTTTTT	CASSPQAATNEKLFF
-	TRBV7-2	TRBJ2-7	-	TGTGCCAGCAGTCAAAACCTGAGGGGCAGGAAGAACTACGAGCAGTACTTC	CASSQNLRGRKNYEQYF
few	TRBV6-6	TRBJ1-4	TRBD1	TGTGCCAGCAGGACTGGACAGGGGGCAACTAATGAAAAACTGTTTTTT	CASRTGQGATNEKLFF
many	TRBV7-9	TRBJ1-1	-	TGTGCCAGCAGCCCAGAACTGAGCGAAGCTTTCTTT	CASSPELSEAFF
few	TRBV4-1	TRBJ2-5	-	TGCGCCAGCAGCCAGCCGGGACTCGGAATTTGGGCCCAGTACTTC	CASSQPGLGIWAQYF
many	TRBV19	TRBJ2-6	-	TGTGCCAGTAGGAGCGCCAGCTCTGGGGCCAACGTCCTGACTTTC	CASRSASSGANVLTF
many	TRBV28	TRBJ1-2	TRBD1	TGTGCCAGCAGTTTAGGGACAGCTTATGGCTACACCTTC	CASSLGTAYGYTF
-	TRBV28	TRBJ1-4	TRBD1	TGTGCCAGCAGGAACATTGACAGGGAGGAACTGTTTTTT	CASRNIDREELFF
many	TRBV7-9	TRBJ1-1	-	TGTGCCAGCAGCCCGGACAGTGTGCACACTGAAGCTTTCTTT	CASSPDSVHTEAFF
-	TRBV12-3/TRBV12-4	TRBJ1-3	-	TGTGCCAGCAGTTCGGGGGCACCTGGAAACACCATATATTTT	CASSSGAPGNTIYF
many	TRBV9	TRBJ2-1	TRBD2	TGTGCCAGCAGCGCCGGCCAGTGGGACTACCTTTACAATGAGCAGTTCTTC	CASSAGQWDYLYNEQFF
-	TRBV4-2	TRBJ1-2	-	TGTGCCAGCAGCCAGGGATCGGACAGTCACTATGGCTACACCTTC	CASSQGSDSHYGYTF
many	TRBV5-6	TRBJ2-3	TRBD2	TGTGCCAGCAGCGGCGGGAGGGTGTTCACAGATACGCAGTATTTT	CASSGGRVFTDTQYF